The clone carrying this TCR beta chain was seen a few times. Its antigen remains unidentified. The data derive from a study of human T cells and chemical hapten exposure. Individual cDNA molecules each carried unique molecular identifiers attached by the library. TCRdb reprocessed the RACE reads via MiXCR and lists one record per CDR3 protein. The sample lists about 250,000 distinct CDR3 sequences; 7.5% to 9% were seen once. Indicated time point: pre-sensitization, week 0. Treatment indicated: therapeutic diphenylcyclopropenone sensitization with weekly scalp DPC. Whole-study results and caveats: Alopecia in the donors means their immune response may deviate from healthy people's. With patch test score, the counts of PT1 expanded TCRs showed a positive correlation. With DPC sensitization, TCRs exceeding 1 in 1000 frequency showed no change.

There are 14 residues in the CDR3. Between the trimmed V and J ends, which lost 0 bases and 5 bases, there was a span of 7 bases. CDR1 is LGHDT, CDR2 YNNKEL, per germline (reference sequence). The chain carries TRBV3-1 and TRBJ1-4; D unresolved. The sequence was obtained from a young man with alopecia areata. Some clones in this sample may be carry-over from other donors' samples. The sequencing used whole blood, collected in connection with sensitization to the hapten diphenylcyclopropenone (DPC). The CDR3 reads CASSQDVTNEKLFF. The CDR3 region has the DNA TGTGCCAGCAGCCAAGACGTCACAAATGAAAAACTGTTTTTT. Complete variable domain (other parts from reference TRBV3-1 and TRBJ1-4): DTAVSQTPKYLVTQMGNDKSIKCEQNLGHDTMYWYKQDSKKFLKIMFSYNNKELIINETVPNRFSPKSPDKAHLNLHINSLELGDSAVYFCASSQDVTNEKLFFGSGTQLSVL.